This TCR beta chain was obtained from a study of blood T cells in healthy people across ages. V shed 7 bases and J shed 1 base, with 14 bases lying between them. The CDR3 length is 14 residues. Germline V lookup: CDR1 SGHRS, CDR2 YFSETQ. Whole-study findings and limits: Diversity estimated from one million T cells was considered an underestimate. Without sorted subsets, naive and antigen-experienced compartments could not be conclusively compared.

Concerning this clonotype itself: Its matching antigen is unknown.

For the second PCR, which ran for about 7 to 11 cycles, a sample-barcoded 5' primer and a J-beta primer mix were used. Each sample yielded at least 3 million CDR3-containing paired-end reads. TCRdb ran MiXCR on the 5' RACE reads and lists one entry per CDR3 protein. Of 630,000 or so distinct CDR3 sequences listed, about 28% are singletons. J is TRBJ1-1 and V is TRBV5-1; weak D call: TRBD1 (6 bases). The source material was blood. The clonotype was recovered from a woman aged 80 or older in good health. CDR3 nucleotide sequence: TGCGCCAGCCAAGATGAACAGGGGAACACTGAAGCTTTCTTT. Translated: CASQDEQGNTEAFF.